Below, 26 T cell receptor beta chains from the same sample are listed, as sequenced in a study of blood T cell repertoires in COVID-19. Sequenced by immunoSEQ multiplex PCR; TCRdb stores in-frame clones only, minus some. Of 110,000 or so clones in the sample, 85% were seen once. The material sequenced was peripheral blood. The receptor source for this set is a woman in her fifties or sixties with COVID-19, enrolled during active disease.

The genes are TRBV7-2 and TRBJ1-6; 9 bases map to TRBD1. Germline V gene sequence: CDR1 SGHTA, CDR2 FQGNSA. Unmatched junction bases numbered 10, after V lost 5 bases and J lost 11 bases. CDR3 length equals 15 residues. CDR3 DNA: TGTGCCAGCAGCCGTGGTGACAGGGGGTATCCACCCCTCCACTTT. Translated: CASSRGDRGYPPLHF.

The chain carries TRBV21-1 and TRBJ1-5; TRBD1, the table's D call, lacks a check against the DNA. TRBV21-1 is marked as a pseudogene. The CDR3 is 16 residues long. The CDR3 loop is CASSKGPGDSNQPQHF. CDR3 bases: TGTGCCAGCAGCAAAGGTCCAGGGGACAGCAATCAGCCCCAGCATTTT.

The chain has TRBV19 and TRBJ1-3; 7 bases map to TRBD1. After removal of 7 bases from V and 0 bases from J, the junction contained 6 bases not matched to a gene. The germline CDR1 and CDR2 sequences are LNHDA and SQIVND (reference sequence). CDR3 length: 15 amino acids. This CDR3 is CASNYGTASGNTIYF. DNA for the CDR3: TGTGCCAGTAATTACGGGACAGCCTCTGGAAACACCATATATTTT. Variable domain in full (rest from reference TRBV19 and TRBJ1-3): DGGITQSPKYLFRKEGQNVTLSCEQNLNHDAMYWYRQDPGQGLRLIYYSQIVNDFQKGDIAEGYSVSREKKESFPLTVTSAQKNPTAFYLCASNYGTASGNTIYFGEGSWLTVV.

The chain links TRBV14 to TRBJ2-3; D unclear. CDR1 is SGHDN and CDR2 is FVKESK in the germline V gene. With 0 bases removed from V and 9 bases from J, the gap between germline ends came to 22 bases. This CDR3 contains 17 residues. CDR3 in amino acids: CASSQDLRSSFSGTQYF. CDR3 in DNA: TGTGCCAGCAGCCAAGACTTGAGGAGCTCATTCTCCGGGACGCAGTATTTT.

This clone turned up a few times. J is TRBJ2-1 and V is TRBV25-1, with D possibly matching TRBD2 (5 bases). The germline V gene encodes CDR1 MGHDK and CDR2 SYGVNS. The CDR3 is 14 residues long. Trimming cost V 2 bases and J 5 bases, with 10 bases left between them. CDR3 bases: TGTGCCAGCAGTGAAATGCCCGGGAACAATGAGCAGTTCTTC. Translating gives CASSEMPGNNEQFF.

The V call is TRBV3-1 (or the pseudogene TRBV3-2), the J call TRBJ1-1, with TRBD1 as a possible D gene (5 bases). Looked up from germline, CDR1 is LGHDT and CDR2 is YNNKEL (reference sequence). The CDR3 runs 15 residues. Trimming left V 1 base short and J 0 bases short, with 9 bases between. The CDR3 region is CASSQGRGLNTEAFF. In nucleotides, the CDR3 is TGTGCCAGCAGCCAAGGTCGGGGGTTGAACACTGAAGCTTTCTTT.

This sequence joins TRBV6-5 and TRBJ2-1; TRBD1 is a possible D gene (6 bases). CDR1 is MNHEY, CDR2 SVGAGI, per germline. The CDR3 sequence is 15 residues long. Deletions cut 6 bases from V and 2 bases from J, with 14 bases between. The CDR3 bases are TGTGCCAGCAGCCGGACACAGGGCACCTACAATGAGCAGTTCTTC. The encoded protein is CASSRTQGTYNEQFF.

This clone appeared a few times. CDR3 protein: CASSEGAAGTLTDTQYF. The CDR3 nucleotides are TGTGCCAGTTCCGAAGGGGCCGCCGGGACACTCACAGATACGCAGTATTTT. The V call is TRBV19, the J call TRBJ2-3; D possibly corresponds to TRBD1 (6 bases). The CDR3 is made up of 17 amino acids. V was clipped by 8 bases and J by 2 bases, with 23 bases between them. Germline-derived CDR1 and CDR2 are LNHDA and SQIVND (reference sequence).

The genes are TRBV5-1 and TRBJ1-1; TRBD1 might be the D (5 bases). V shed 5 bases and J shed 0 bases, with 14 bases lying between them. Germline V CDR1 and CDR2: SGHRS, YFSETQ. The CDR3 extends over 15 amino acids. CDR3 protein: CASRTQGPMNTEAFF. CDR3 DNA sequence: TGCGCCAGCAGAACCCAGGGCCCCATGAACACTGAAGCTTTCTTT.

DNA of the CDR3: TGTGCCAGTAACCCCAACAGGGGGGGAGAGACCCAGTACTTC. Protein product: CASNPNRGGETQYF. V usage is TRBV19 and J usage is TRBJ2-5; D possibly corresponds to TRBD1 (8 bases). The CDR3 contains 14 residues. V was clipped by 7 bases and J by 4 bases, with 16 bases between them. Germline V gives CDR1 LNHDA, CDR2 SQIVND (reference sequence).

This clone has only a few counts. The rearrangement joins TRBV27 to TRBJ2-7; no definite D call. Trimming removed 3 bases at V and 5 bases at J, with 5 bases between. Germline-derived CDR1 and CDR2 are MNHEY and SMNVEV (reference sequence). This CDR3 region has 11 residues. In DNA form, the CDR3 reads TGTGCCAGCAGTTTTGGCCACGAGCAGTACTTC. Its protein product is CASSFGHEQYF.

This rearrangement joins TRBV25-1 to TRBJ1-4; no firm D call. The germline V gene encodes CDR1 MGHDK and CDR2 SYGVNS. The CDR3 extends over 15 amino acids. Trimming left V 1 base short and J 7 bases short, with 13 bases between. The CDR3 sequence: CASSELWGGREKLFF. In DNA form, the CDR3 reads TGTGCCAGCAGTGAATTGTGGGGAGGGCGTGAAAAACTGTTTTTT.

The chain is built from TRBV7-9 and TRBJ1-5, with 8 nucleotides matching TRBD1. V lost 5 bases and J lost 0; bases outside the gene matches: 9. Germline V gene data show CDR1 as SEHNR and CDR2 as FQNEAQ (reference sequence). The CDR3 length is 17 residues. The CDR3 sequence is CASSPGDRRNSNQPQHF. CDR3 nucleotides: TGTGCCAGCAGCCCTGGGGACAGGAGGAATAGCAATCAGCCCCAGCATTTT.

V and J are TRBV5-4 and TRBJ2-7, with D possibly TRBD1 on 6 matching bases. This CDR3 comprises 17 residues. Germline V gives CDR1 SGHNT, CDR2 YYREEE (reference sequence). V dropped 4 bases and J dropped 3 bases, with 23 bases sitting between them. The CDR3 loop reads CASSRESKQGISYEQYF. CDR3 nucleotide sequence: TGTGCCAGCAGCCGAGAAAGTAAGCAGGGGATAAGCTACGAGCAGTACTTC.

The rearrangement uses TRBV5-1 and TRBJ2-3; 7 nucleotides match TRBD1. The J segment lost 1 base and the V segment lost 2 bases, leaving 10 bases of the junction unmatched. CDR1 and CDR2 (germline): SGHRS, YFSETQ. The CDR3 totals 17 residues. This chain's CDR3 is CASSFVRQGTGTDTQYF. In DNA form, the CDR3 reads TGCGCCAGCAGCTTTGTGAGGCAGGGGACAGGCACAGATACGCAGTATTTT.

The J gene is TRBJ1-6, the V gene TRBV6-6; D remains unclear. CDR3 length equals 12 residues. The germline CDR1 and CDR2 sequences are MNHNY and SVGAGI (reference sequence). V shed 4 bases and J shed 7 bases, with 5 bases lying between them. CDR3 region: CASSSGNSPLHF. In DNA, the CDR3 is TGTGCCAGCAGTTCGGGGAATTCACCCCTCCACTTT.

The chain links TRBV3-1 (or the pseudogene TRBV3-2) to TRBJ1-4; 7 bases fit TRBD1. With 4 bases clipped from V and 6 bases from J, the junction kept 5 bases outside the gene matches. This CDR3 is built from 14 residues. The V gene's germline CDR1 is LGHDT and CDR2 YNNKEL (reference sequence). In DNA, the CDR3 is TGTGCCAGCAGCCGACAGGGCGAGGATGAAAAACTGTTTTTT. This codes for CASSRQGEDEKLFF.

The V and J genes are TRBV6-2 or TRBV6-3 and TRBJ1-1; 7 bases align to TRBD1. After removal of 2 bases from V and 4 bases from J, the junction contained 1 base not matched to a gene. CDR1 MNHEY and CDR2 SVGEGT come from the germline V gene. The CDR3 consists of 13 residues. CDR3 sequence: CASSYRTGTEAFF. The CDR3 DNA follows: TGTGCCAGCAGTTACAGGACAGGCACTGAAGCTTTCTTT.

This clone was counted a single time. The chain links TRBV6-1 to TRBJ2-3, with 9 bases identical to TRBD2. With V trimmed by 1 base and J by 1 base, 0 bases remained unmatched. Germline loops: CDR1 MNHNS, CDR2 SASEGT. The CDR3 runs 15 residues. The CDR3 region is CASSEERGGTDTQYF. The CDR3 DNA follows: TGTGCCAGCAGTGAAGAGCGGGGGGGCACAGATACGCAGTATTTT.

The gene calls are TRBV7-2 and TRBJ2-3; weak D call: TRBD2 (7 bases). CDR1 and CDR2 (germline): SGHTA, FQGNSA. Trimming removed 3 bases at V and 2 bases at J, with 12 bases between. This CDR3 contains 15 residues. The DNA for the CDR3 is TGTGCCAGCAGCTTCTGGGGGGGGGCCACAGATACGCAGTATTTT. Protein product: CASSFWGGATDTQYF.

The chain couples TRBV15 to TRBJ1-1; D is uncertain. V lost 4 bases, J lost 0 bases, and 6 bases lay in between. The CDR3 contains 13 residues. The germline V gene has CDR1 LNHNV and CDR2 YYDKDF (reference sequence). This CDR3 is CATSMQVNTEAFF. The DNA of the CDR3 is TGTGCCACCAGCATGCAGGTGAACACTGAAGCTTTCTTT.

The gene calls are TRBV20-1 and TRBJ2-7; weak D call: TRBD1 (5 bases). There are 11 residues in the CDR3. The germline V gene has CDR1 DFQATT and CDR2 SNEGSKA (reference sequence). With 5 bases removed from V and 6 bases from J, the gap between germline ends came to 11 bases. The CDR3 DNA reads TGCAGTGCTCGACAGTCTCCCGAGCAGTACTTC. Translation gives CSARQSPEQYF.

The gene calls are TRBV4-1 and TRBJ1-5; 8 nucleotides agree with TRBD1. This CDR3 spans 15 amino acids. J was trimmed by 4 bases and V by 3 bases; bases with no gene match: 5. Germline V lookup: CDR1 MGHRA, CDR2 YSYEKL. The CDR3 nucleotides are TGCGCCAGCAGCCATCCTAACAGGGGGAATCAGCCCCAGCATTTT. Translating it yields CASSHPNRGNQPQHF.

This chain links TRBV7-9 with TRBJ1-1, with 7 positions matching TRBD1. The germline V gene encodes CDR1 SEHNR and CDR2 FQNEAQ (reference sequence). The CDR3 contains 17 residues. Losses at the gene ends were 4 bases for V and 4 bases for J; bases not matched to a gene: 15. CDR3 nucleotides: TGTGCCAGCAGCTCTTGGGGTTACAGGGGCTCGGGCACTGAAGCTTTCTTT. Translated, it gives CASSSWGYRGSGTEAFF.

The genes are TRBV6-6 and TRBJ1-3; maybe TRBD1 (6 bases). The CDR3 spans 15 residues. Looked up from germline, CDR1 is MNHNY and CDR2 is SVGAGI (reference sequence). The V end was cut by 6 bases, the J end by 0 bases, with 12 bases between. The CDR3 here is CASRIDRTSGNTIYF. CDR3 sequence (DNA): TGTGCCAGCAGAATCGACAGGACCTCTGGAAACACCATATATTTT.

V and J are TRBV27 and TRBJ1-4; 7 bases fit TRBD1. Losses at the gene ends were 6 bases for V and 7 bases for J; bases not matched to a gene: 8. CDR1 and CDR2 from the germline V gene are MNHEY and SMNVEV (reference sequence). The CDR3 runs 14 residues. The CDR3 DNA is TGTGCCAGCAGACCGGGACAGATCCTTGAAAAACTGTTTTTT. Translated, it gives CASRPGQILEKLFF.